Sequencing of this T cell receptor beta chain was carried out in a study of CD8+ T cells in alopecia areata. Turning to the study itself: Twice daily, treated patients received 5 to 10 mg of oral tofacitinib.

Treatment given: oral pan-JAK inhibitor, 5-10 mg twice daily. The CDR3 sequence is 12 residues long. In germline, CDR1 is PRHDT, CDR2 FYEKMQ (reference sequence). Extracted RNA was reverse transcribed, and the resulting cDNA served as sequencing template. The protocol was immunoSEQ multiplex PCR, while the TCRdb copy is restricted to in-frame clones and leaves out a portion. The table records more than 90,000 clones, around 50% of them present only once. Remarks on this clone: Antigen unknown. A read error may account for a junction end that differs from germline.

General study points: Normal scalp showed lower clonality than lesional scalp, especially alopecia totalis/universalis. Having one nonresponder leaves uncertain how baseline CD8+ expansion relates to response. With tofacitinib ongoing, many expanded lesional clones persisted in both scalp and blood.

The chain carries TRBV13 and TRBJ1-1; D gene unclear. Specimen: CD8+ T cells sorted from blood, collected at week 24, from a patient treated with tofacitinib. This TCR came from a human donor with alopecia areata. In DNA form, the CDR3 reads TGTGCCAGCAGCTCCGACATGAAGGTTCCACACTTT. This codes for CASSSDMKVPHF.